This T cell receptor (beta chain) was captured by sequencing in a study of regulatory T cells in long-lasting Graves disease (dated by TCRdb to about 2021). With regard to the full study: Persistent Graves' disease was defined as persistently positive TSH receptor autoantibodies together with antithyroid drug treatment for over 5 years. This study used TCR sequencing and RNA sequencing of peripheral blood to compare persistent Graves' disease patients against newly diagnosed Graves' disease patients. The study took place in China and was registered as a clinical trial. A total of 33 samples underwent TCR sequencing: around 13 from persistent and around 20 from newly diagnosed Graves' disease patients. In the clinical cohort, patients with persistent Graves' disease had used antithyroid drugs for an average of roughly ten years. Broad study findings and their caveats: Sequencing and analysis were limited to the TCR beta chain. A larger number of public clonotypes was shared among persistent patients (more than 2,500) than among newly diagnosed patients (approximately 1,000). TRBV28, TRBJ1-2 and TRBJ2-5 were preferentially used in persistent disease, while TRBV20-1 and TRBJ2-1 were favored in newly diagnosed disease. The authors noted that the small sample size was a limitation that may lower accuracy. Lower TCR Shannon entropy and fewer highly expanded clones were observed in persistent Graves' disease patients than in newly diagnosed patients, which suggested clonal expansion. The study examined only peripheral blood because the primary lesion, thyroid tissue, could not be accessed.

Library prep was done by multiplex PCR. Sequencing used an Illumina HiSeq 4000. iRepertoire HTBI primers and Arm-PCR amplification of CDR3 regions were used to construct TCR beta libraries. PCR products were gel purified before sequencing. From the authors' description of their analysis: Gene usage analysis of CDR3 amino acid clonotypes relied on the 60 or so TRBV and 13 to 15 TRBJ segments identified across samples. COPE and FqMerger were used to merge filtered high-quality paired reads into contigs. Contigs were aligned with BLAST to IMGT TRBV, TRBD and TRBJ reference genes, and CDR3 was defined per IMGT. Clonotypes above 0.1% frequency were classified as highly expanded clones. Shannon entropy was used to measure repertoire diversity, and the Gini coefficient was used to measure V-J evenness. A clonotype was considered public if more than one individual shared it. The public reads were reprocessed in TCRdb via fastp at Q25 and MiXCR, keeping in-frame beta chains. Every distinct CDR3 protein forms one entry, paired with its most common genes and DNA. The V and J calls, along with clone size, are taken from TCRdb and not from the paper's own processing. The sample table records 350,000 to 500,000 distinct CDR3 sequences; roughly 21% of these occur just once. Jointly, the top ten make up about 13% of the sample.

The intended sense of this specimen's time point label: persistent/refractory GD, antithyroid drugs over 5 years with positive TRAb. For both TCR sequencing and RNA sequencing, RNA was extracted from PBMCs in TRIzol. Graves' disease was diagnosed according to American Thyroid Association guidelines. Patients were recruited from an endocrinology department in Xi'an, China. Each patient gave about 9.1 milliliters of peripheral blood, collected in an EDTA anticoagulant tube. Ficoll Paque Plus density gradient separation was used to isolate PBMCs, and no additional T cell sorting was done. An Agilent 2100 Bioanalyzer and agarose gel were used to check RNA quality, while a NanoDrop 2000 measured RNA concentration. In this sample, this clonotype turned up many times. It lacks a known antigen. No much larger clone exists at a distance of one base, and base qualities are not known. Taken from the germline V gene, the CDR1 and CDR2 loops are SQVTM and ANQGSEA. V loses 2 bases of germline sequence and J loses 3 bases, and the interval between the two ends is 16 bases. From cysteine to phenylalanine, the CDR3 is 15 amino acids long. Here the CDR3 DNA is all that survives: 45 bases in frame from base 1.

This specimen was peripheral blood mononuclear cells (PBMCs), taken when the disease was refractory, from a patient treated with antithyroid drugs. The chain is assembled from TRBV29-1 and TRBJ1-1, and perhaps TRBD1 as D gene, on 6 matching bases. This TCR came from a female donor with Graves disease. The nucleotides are TGCAGCGTTGAAACGGGTGGGGGGGGGCACACTGAAGCTTTCTTT. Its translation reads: CSVETGGGGHTEAFF.